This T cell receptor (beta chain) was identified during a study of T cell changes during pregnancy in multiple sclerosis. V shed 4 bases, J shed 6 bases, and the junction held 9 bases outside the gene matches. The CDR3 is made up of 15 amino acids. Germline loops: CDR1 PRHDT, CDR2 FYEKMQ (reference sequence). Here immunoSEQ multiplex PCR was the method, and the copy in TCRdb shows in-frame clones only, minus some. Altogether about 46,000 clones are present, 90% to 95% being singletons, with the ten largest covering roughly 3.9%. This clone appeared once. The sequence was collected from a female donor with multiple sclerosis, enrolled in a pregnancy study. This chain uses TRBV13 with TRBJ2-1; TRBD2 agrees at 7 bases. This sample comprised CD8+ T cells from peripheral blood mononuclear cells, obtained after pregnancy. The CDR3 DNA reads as TGTGCCAGCAGCTCCTCGGGACTACCCTTCAATGAGCAGTTCTTC. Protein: CASSSSGLPFNEQFF. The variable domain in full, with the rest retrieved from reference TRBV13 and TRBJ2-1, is AAGVIQSPRHLIKEKRETATLKCYPIPRHDTVYWYQQGPGQDPQFLISFYEKMQSDKGSIPDRFSAQQFSDYHSELNMSSLELGDSALYFCASSSSGLPFNEQFFGPGTRLTVL.